This T cell receptor (beta chain) is from a study of OX40 agonist ivuxolimab in advanced cancers. Generated by immunoSEQ multiplex PCR, the TCRdb table keeps only in-frame clones and is missing some. The sample holds approximately 100,000 clones, 91% seen once. Trimming shortened V by 6 bases and J by 3 bases, and 24 bases separated the two germline ends. CDR3 length equals 17 residues. In germline, CDR1 is MNHEY, CDR2 SMNVEV (reference sequence). The sequence was collected from an adult with an advanced solid tumor such as melanoma, head and neck, liver or kidney cancer. The chain combines TRBV27 with TRBJ2-7, with no clear D. The sequenced sample was CD4+ or CD8+ T cells sorted from blood, obtained in a trial of the OX40 agonist ivuxolimab. CDR3 nucleotide sequence: TGTGCCAGCAGCCCACCCCCGACATCCCAGAAATACTACGAGCAGTACTTC. This codes for CASSPPPTSQKYYEQYF.